These T cell receptor beta chains were read from a single sample in a study of T-cell memory formation after mild COVID-19. One entry per CDR3 protein, called by TCRdb with MiXCR from the 5' RACE reads. The sample contains roughly 200,000 distinct CDR3 sequences, around 19% of which appear only once. Sequences were obtained from PBMCs or a T cell subset sorted from them (not recorded which). Source of these receptors: an adult woman who had mild COVID-19 (a few samples of this study predate the infection). Cell type and time point are not known. CDR3s include the opening cysteine and the closing phenylalanine or tryptophan. The order of the fields is J gene, V gene, D gene, clone size, CDR3 protein, CDR3 DNA. D genes are given only for firm matches. Clone size is not always given. Where it is, it says once, few, many or a class for expanded clones.

TRBJ1-6	TRBV7-2	TRBD1	-	CASRRSGTGYNSPLHF	TGTGCCAGCAGAAGAAGTGGGACAGGCTATAATTCACCCCTCCACTTT
TRBJ1-1	TRBV5-1	TRBD1	many	CASSLAKTGGGEAFF	TGCGCCAGCAGCTTGGCCAAGACAGGGGGCGGCGAAGCTTTCTTT
TRBJ1-2	TRBV5-5	-	few	CASSGTARGLDGYTF	TGTGCCAGCAGCGGAACCGCCAGGGGACTGGATGGCTACACCTTC
TRBJ2-7	TRBV7-2	-	-	CASSLGVVGEQYF	TGTGCCAGCAGCTTGGGGGTGGTAGGCGAGCAGTACTTC
TRBJ2-3	TRBV5-1	TRBD2	few	CASSSLAGGRGQDTQYF	TGCGCCAGCAGCTCACTAGCGGGAGGACGGGGCCAGGATACGCAGTATTTT
TRBJ2-1	TRBV7-2	TRBD2	-	CASSLAGVSSNEQFF	TGTGCCAGCAGCCTAGCGGGAGTAAGTTCCAATGAGCAGTTCTTC
TRBJ2-7	TRBV19	TRBD1	-	CASRKRGTGTYEQYF	TGTGCCAGTAGAAAGAGGGGGACAGGGACCTACGAGCAGTACTTC
TRBJ2-2	TRBV20-1	TRBD2	-	CSARDLAALNTGELFF	TGCAGTGCTAGGGACCTAGCGGCCCTGAACACCGGGGAGCTGTTTTTT
TRBJ1-1	TRBV12-3/TRBV12-4	-	few	CASSSLEASTEAFF	TGTGCCAGCAGTTCTCTCGAGGCCAGCACTGAAGCTTTCTTT
TRBJ1-1	TRBV24-1	TRBD1	once	CATSGRTGGTNTEAFF	TGTGCCACCAGTGGCCGGACAGGGGGCACGAACACTGAAGCTTTCTTT
TRBJ2-7	TRBV20-1	-	-	CSARARSQDPYEQYF	TGCAGTGCTAGGGCTCGTTCTCAGGACCCATACGAGCAGTACTTC
TRBJ2-7	TRBV27	TRBD1	-	CASSTHSPTGEQYF	TGTGCCAGCAGTACCCATTCGCCGACAGGGGAGCAGTACTTC
TRBJ1-1	TRBV29-1	TRBD1	-	CSSTDRVKTEAFF	TGCAGCTCCACGGACAGGGTGAAGACTGAAGCTTTCTTT
TRBJ1-5	TRBV20-1	-	-	CSARWDADQPQHF	TGCAGTGCTAGATGGGACGCCGATCAGCCCCAGCATTTT
TRBJ1-6	TRBV3-1	TRBD1	-	CASSRTRLGTGVSPLHF	TGTGCCAGCAGCCGCACTCGTCTTGGGACAGGGGTTTCACCCCTCCACTTT
TRBJ1-1	TRBV15	-	-	CATSREKEGSTQQGEAFF	TGTGCCACCAGCAGAGAAAAAGAGGGTTCGACGCAACAGGGAGAAGCTTTCTTT
TRBJ2-3	TRBV24-1	-	-	CATSDSRKVTDTQYF	TGTGCCACCAGTGATTCGCGGAAAGTCACAGATACGCAGTATTTT
TRBJ1-3	TRBV9	TRBD1	few	CASSAIQGAGNTIYF	TGTGCCAGCAGCGCTATACAGGGGGCTGGAAACACCATATATTTT
TRBJ1-1	TRBV5-6	TRBD1	-	CASRMQGAGTEAFF	TGTGCCAGCAGGATGCAGGGGGCAGGAACTGAAGCTTTCTTT
TRBJ2-3	TRBV29-1	TRBD2	few	CSVEASGRTDTQYF	TGCAGCGTTGAGGCTAGCGGGCGCACAGATACGCAGTATTTT
TRBJ2-1	TRBV18	TRBD1	-	CASSTTTGSSYNEQFF	TGTGCCAGCTCGACAACGACAGGGAGCTCCTACAATGAGCAGTTCTTC
TRBJ2-1	TRBV4-1	TRBD2	-	CASSKTSGAPFF	TGCGCCAGCAGCAAGACTAGCGGGGCTCCGTTCTTC